This TCR beta chain was recorded in a study of blood T cell repertoires in COVID-19. Method: immunoSEQ multiplex PCR; TCRdb's copy keeps in-frame clones and lacks some. This table has about 190,000 clones, 65% to 80% appearing once. This TCR was recovered from a woman aged 50 to 60 with acute COVID-19. The material sequenced was PBMCs or T cells enriched from blood (not recorded which).

The CDR3 DNA is TGCGCCAGCAGCACACTAGCTACCGCGAGGGGGGAGCTGTTTTTT. It is translated as CASSTLATARGELFF. V usage is TRBV5-1 and J usage is TRBJ2-2, with a possible D match to TRBD2 (6 bases). CDR1 and CDR2 from the germline V gene are SGHRS and YFSETQ. This CDR3 contains 15 residues. Trimming took off 4 bases at V and 8 bases at J, with 18 bases between the two ends. Looking up the rest from reference TRBV5-1 and TRBJ2-2 gives the full variable domain: KAGVTQTPRYLIKTRGQQVTLSCSPISGHRSVSWYQQTPGQGLQFLFEYFSETQRNKGNFPGRFSGRQFSNSRSEMNVSTLELGDSALYLCASSTLATARGELFFGEGSRLTVL.